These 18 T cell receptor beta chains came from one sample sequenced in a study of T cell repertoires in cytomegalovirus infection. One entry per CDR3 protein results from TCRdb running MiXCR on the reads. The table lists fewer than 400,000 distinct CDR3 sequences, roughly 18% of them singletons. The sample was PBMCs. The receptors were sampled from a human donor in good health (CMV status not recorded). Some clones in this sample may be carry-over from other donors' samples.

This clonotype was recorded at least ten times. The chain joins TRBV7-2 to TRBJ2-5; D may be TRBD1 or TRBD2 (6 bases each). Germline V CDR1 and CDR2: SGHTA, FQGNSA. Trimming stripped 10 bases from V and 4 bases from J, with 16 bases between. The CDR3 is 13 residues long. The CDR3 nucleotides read TGTGCCACCGCCCGGGGGCTGGTAGAGACCCAGTACTTC. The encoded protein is CATARGLVETQYF. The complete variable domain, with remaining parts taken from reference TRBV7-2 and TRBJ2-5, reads GAGVSQSPSNKVTEKGKDVELRCDPISGHTALYWYRQSLGQGLEFLIYFQGNSAPDKSGLPSDRFSAERTGGSVSTLTIQRTQQEDSAVYLCATARGLVETQYFGPGTRLLVL.

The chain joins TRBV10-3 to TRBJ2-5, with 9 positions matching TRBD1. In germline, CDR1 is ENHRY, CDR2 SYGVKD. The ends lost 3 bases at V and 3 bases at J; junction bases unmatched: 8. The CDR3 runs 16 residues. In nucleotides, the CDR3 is TGTGCCATCAGTGACCTCAAGGGGACAGGGAAAGAGACCCAGTACTTC. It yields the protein CAISDLKGTGKETQYF.

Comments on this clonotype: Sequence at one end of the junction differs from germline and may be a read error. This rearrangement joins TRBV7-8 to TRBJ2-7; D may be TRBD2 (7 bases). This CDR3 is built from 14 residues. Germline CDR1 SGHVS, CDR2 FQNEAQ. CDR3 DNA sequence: TGTGCCTGCAGCTCGCCACCGGGGGGCCACGAGCAGTACTTC. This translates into CACSSPPGGHEQYF. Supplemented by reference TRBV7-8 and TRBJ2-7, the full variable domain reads GAGVSQSPRYKVAKRGQDVALRCDPISGHVSLFWYQQALGQGPEFLTYFQNEAQLDKSGLPSDRFFAERPEGSVSTLKIQRTQQEDSAVYLCACSSPPGGHEQYFGPGTRLTVT.

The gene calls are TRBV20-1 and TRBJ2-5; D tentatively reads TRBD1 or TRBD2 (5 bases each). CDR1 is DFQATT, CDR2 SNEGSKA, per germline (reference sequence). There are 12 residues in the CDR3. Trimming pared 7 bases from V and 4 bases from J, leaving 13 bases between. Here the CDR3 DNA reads TGCAGTGTAAGGGACGTTCGAGAGACCCAGTACTTC. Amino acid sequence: CSVRDVRETQYF.

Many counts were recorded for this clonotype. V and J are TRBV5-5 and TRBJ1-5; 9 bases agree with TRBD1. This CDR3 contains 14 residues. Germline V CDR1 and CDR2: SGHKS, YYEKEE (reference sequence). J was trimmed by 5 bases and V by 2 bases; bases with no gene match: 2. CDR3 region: CASSLRTGDQPQHF. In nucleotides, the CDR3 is TGTGCCAGCAGCTTAAGGACAGGGGATCAGCCCCAGCATTTT.

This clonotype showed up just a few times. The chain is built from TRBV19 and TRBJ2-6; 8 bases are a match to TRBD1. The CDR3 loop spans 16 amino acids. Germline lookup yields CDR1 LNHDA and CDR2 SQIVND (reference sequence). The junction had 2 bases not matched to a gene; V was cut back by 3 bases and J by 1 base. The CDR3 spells CASSIDRGSGANVLTF. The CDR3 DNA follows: TGTGCCAGTAGTATCGACAGGGGATCTGGGGCCAACGTCCTGACTTTC. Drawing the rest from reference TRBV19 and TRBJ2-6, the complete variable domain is DGGITQSPKYLFRKEGQNVTLSCEQNLNHDAMYWYRQDPGQGLRLIYYSQIVNDFQKGDIAEGYSVSREKKESFPLTVTSAQKNPTAFYLCASSIDRGSGANVLTFGAGSRLTVL.

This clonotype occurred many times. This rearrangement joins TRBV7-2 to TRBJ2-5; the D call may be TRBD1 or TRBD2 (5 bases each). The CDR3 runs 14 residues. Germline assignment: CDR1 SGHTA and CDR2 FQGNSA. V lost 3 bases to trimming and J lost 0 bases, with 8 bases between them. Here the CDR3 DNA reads TGTGCCAGCAGCTTGTGGGGGTACCAAGAGACCCAGTACTTC. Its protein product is CASSLWGYQETQYF.

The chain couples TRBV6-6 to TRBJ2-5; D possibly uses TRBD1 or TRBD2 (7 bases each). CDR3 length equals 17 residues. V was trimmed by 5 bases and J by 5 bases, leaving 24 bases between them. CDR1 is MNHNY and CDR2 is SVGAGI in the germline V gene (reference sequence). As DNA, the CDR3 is TGTGCCAGCAGTACGGTTACCTATTACAGGGGAGGGGAGACCCAGTACTTC. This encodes CASSTVTYYRGGETQYF.

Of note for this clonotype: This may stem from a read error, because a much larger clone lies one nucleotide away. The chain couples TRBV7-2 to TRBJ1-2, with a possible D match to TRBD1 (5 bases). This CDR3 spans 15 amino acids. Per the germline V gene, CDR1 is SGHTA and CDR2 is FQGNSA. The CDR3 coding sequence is TGTGCCAGCAGCCCCTCGTCAGGGTCTAACTATGGCTTCACCTTC. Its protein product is CASSPSSGSNYGFTF.

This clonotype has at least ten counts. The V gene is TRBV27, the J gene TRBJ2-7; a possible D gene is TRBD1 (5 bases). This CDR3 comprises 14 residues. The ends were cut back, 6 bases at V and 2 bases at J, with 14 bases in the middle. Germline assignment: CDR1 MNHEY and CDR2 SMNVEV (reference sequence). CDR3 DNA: TGTGCCAGCAGACGAACACCAGGGACCTACGAGCAGTACTTC. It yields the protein CASRRTPGTYEQYF.

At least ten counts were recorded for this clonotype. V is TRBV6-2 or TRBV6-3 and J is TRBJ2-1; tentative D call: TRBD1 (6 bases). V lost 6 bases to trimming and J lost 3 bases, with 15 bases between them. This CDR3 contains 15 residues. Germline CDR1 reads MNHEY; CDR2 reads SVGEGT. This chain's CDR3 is CASSSLRGYYNEQFF. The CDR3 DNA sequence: TGTGCCAGCAGCTCCCTCAGGGGTTACTACAATGAGCAGTTCTTC.

This CDR3 is CASGFGDNSDNEQFF. The CDR3 coding sequence is TGTGCTAGTGGTTTTGGGGACAACAGCGACAATGAGCAGTTCTTC. The gene calls are TRBV12-5 and TRBJ2-1, with D perhaps matching TRBD1 (6 bases). V was shortened by 3 bases and J by 5 bases, with 14 bases between the two germline ends. This CDR3 region has 15 residues. The germline CDR1 and CDR2 sequences are LGHNT and FRNRAP.

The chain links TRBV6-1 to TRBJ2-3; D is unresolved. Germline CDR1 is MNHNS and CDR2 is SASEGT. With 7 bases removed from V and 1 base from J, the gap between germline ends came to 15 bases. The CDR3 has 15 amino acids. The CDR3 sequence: CASTRGRPRTDTQYF. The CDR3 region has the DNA TGTGCCAGCACTCGTGGTAGGCCCCGCACAGATACGCAGTATTTT.

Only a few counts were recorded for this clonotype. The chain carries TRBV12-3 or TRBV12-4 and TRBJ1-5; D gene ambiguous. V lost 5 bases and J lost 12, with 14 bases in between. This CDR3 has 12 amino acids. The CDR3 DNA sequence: TGTGCCAGCAGTGTTTCCAGCGGTCTCCAGCATTTT. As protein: CASSVSSGLQHF.

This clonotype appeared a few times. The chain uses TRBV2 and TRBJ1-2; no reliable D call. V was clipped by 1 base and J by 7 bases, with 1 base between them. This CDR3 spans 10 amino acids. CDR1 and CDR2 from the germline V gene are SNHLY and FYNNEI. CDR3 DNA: TGTGCCAGCAGTGAAGTTGGCTACACCTTC. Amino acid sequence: CASSEVGYTF.

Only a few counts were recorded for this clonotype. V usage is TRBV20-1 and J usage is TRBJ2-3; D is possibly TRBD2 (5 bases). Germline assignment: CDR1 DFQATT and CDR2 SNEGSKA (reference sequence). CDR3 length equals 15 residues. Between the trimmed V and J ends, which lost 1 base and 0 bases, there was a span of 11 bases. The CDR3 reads CSARAEVWSTDTQYF. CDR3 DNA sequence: TGCAGTGCTAGAGCGGAGGTGTGGAGCACAGATACGCAGTATTTT.

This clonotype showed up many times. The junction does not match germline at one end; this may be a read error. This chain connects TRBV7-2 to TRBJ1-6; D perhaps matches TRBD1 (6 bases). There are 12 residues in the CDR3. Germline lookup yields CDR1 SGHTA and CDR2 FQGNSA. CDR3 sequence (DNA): TGTGCCAGCAGCTCAACGACAGGCTTGACGGACTTT. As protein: CASSSTTGLTDF.

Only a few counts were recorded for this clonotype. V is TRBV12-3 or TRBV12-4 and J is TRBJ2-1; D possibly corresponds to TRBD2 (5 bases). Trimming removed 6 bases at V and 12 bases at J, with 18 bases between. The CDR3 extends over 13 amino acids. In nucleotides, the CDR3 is TGTGCCAGCAGCCCCCCCCGCCCGGGGAGGCAGTTCTTC. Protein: CASSPPRPGRQFF.